Below, 3 T cell receptor beta chains from the same sample are listed, as sequenced in a study of shared clonotypes between healthy human individuals. The protocol was immunoSEQ multiplex PCR, while the TCRdb copy is restricted to in-frame clones and leaves out a portion. The sample has more than 400,000 clones, 90% to 97% seen once. Sequences were obtained from naive CD4+ T cells sorted from blood. Subset given: CD45RA+ positively selected. The receptors derive from a woman aged 25 to 45 in good health.

CDR3 in amino acids: CASSYPQGADTGELFF. DNA for the CDR3: TGTGCCAGCAGTTACCCGCAGGGGGCGGACACCGGGGAGCTGTTTTTT. The rearrangement joins TRBV6-6 to TRBJ2-2; the match to TRBD1 covers 8 bases. V shed 2 bases, J shed 3 bases, and the junction held 5 bases outside the gene matches. The CDR3 runs 16 residues. Per germline, CDR1 MNHNY and CDR2 SVGAGI (reference sequence).

The genes are TRBV28 and TRBJ1-5; the D gene is possibly TRBD1 (6 bases). The CDR3 extends over 14 amino acids. The V gene lost 2 bases and the J gene lost 5 bases, with 10 bases spanning the gap. Germline loops: CDR1 MDHEN, CDR2 SYDVKM. The DNA for the CDR3 is TGTGCCAGCAGTTTAGGGCAGGGGTATCAGCCCCAGCATTTT. Amino acids: CASSLGQGYQPQHF.

The chain combines TRBV11-2 with TRBJ2-3; 11 bases align to TRBD2. The length of the CDR3 is 16 residues. The ends lost 4 bases at V and 3 bases at J; junction bases unmatched: 6. CDR1 and CDR2 (germline): SGHAT, FQNNGV. The CDR3 region is CASSSQLAGVTDTQYF. For the CDR3, the DNA is TGTGCCAGCAGCTCCCAACTAGCGGGAGTTACAGATACGCAGTATTTT.